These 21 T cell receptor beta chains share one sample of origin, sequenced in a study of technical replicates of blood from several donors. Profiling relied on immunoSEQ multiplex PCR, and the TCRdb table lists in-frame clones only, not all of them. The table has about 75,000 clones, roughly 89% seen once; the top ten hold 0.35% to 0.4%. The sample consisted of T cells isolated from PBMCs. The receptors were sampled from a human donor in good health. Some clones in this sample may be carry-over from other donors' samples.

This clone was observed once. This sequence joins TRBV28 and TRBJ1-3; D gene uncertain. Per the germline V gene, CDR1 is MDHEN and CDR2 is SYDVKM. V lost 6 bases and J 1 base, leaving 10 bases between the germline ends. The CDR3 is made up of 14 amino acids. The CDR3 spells CASRNSLSGNTIYF. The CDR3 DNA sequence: TGTGCCAGCAGAAATAGTCTTTCTGGAAACACCATATATTTT.

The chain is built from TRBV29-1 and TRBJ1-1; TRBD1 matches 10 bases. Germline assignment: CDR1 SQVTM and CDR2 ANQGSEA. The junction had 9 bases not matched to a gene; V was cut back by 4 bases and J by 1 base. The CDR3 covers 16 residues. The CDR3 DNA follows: TGCAGCGTTGTGGGACAGGGGATGATTGGGAACACTGAAGCTTTCTTT. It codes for CSVVGQGMIGNTEAFF.

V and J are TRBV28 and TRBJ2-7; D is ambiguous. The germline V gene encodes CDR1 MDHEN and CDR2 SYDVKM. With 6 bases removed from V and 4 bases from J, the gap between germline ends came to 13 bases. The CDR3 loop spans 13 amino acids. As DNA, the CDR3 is TGTGCCAGCAGGGCCCGACTTCGTTACGAGCAGTACTTC. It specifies CASRARLRYEQYF.

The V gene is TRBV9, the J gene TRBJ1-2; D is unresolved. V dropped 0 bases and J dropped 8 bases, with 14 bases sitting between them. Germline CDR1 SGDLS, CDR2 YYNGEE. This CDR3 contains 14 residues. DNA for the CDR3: TGTGCCAGCAGCGTAGCTACCGCGAACTGGGGCTACACCTTC. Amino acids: CASSVATANWGYTF.

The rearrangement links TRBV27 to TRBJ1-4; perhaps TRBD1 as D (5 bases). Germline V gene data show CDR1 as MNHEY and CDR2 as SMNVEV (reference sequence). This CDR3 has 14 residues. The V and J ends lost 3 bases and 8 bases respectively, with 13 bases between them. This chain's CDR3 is CASSFGGGDEKLFF. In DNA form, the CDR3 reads TGTGCCAGCAGTTTTGGGGGGGGAGACGAAAAACTGTTTTTT.

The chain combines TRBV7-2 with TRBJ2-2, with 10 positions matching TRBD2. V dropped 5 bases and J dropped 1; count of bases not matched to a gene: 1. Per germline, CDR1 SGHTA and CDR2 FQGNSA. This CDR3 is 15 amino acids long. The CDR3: CASSRTSGNTGELFF. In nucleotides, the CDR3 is TGTGCCAGCAGCCGGACTAGCGGGAACACCGGGGAGCTGTTTTTT.

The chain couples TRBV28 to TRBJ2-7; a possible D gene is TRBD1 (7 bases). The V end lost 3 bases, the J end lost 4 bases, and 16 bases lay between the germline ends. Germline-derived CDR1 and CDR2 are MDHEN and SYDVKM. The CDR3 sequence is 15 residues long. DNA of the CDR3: TGTGCCAGCAGTTTCTCGGTGCAGGGGGGATACGAGCAGTACTTC. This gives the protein CASSFSVQGGYEQYF.

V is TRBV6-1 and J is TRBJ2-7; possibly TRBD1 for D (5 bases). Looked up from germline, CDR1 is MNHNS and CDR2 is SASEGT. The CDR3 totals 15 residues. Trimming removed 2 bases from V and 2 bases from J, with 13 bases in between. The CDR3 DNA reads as TGTGCCAGCAGTGAAAGGGGAACGGCCACCTACGAGCAGTACTTC. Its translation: CASSERGTATYEQYF.

This CDR3 reads CASSAGTGKGYTF. Written as DNA, the CDR3 is TGTGCCAGCAGCGCCGGGACAGGGAAAGGCTACACCTTC. The genes are TRBV9 and TRBJ1-2; 9 bases agree with TRBD1. CDR1 SGDLS and CDR2 YYNGEE come from the germline V gene. V lost 3 bases, J lost 8 bases, and 5 bases stayed unmatched. CDR3 size: 13 residues.

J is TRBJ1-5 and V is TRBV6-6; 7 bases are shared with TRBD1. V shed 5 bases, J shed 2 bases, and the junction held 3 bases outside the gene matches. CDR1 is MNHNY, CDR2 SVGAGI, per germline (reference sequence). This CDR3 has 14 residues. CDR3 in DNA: TGTGCCAGCAGTCCCACAGGGGGCAATCAGCCCCAGCATTTT. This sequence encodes CASSPTGGNQPQHF.

The CDR3 DNA sequence: TGTGCCATCAGTGGGAGACAGGCAATAAGCTCTGGAAACACCATATATTTT. Residues: CAISGRQAISSGNTIYF. V usage is TRBV10-3 and J usage is TRBJ1-3; TRBD1 might be the D (6 bases). The CDR3 is made up of 17 amino acids. V was clipped by 4 bases and J by 0 bases, with 16 bases between them. CDR1 is ENHRY and CDR2 is SYGVKD in the germline V gene.

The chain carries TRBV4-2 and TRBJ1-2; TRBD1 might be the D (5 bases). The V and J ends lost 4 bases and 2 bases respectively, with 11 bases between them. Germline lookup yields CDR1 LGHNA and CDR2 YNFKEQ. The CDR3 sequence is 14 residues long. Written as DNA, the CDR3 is TGTGCCAGCAGCCTGGGACTGAAAAACTATGGCTACACCTTC. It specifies CASSLGLKNYGYTF.

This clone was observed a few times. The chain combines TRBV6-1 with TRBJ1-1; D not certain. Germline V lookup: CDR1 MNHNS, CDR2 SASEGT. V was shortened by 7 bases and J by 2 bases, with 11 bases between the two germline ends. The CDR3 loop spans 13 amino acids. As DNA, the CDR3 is TGTGCCAGCAAAGTGGGCAGTAACACTGAAGCTTTCTTT. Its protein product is CASKVGSNTEAFF.

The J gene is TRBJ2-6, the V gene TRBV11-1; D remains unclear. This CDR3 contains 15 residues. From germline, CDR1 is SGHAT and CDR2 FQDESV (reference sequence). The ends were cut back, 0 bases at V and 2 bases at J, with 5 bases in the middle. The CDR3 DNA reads TGTGCCAGCAGCTTAGCTTACACTGGGGCCAACGTCCTGACTTTC. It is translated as CASSLAYTGANVLTF.

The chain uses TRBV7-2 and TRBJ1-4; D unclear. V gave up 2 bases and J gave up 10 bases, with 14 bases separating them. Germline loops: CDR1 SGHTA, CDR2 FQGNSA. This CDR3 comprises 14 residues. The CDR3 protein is CASSLSWLSGKLFF. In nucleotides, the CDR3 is TGTGCCAGCAGCTTATCGTGGTTATCCGGAAAACTGTTTTTT.

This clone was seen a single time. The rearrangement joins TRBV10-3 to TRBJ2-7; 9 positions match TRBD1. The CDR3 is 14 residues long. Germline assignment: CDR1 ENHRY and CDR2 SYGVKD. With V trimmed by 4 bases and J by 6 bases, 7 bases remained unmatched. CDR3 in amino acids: CAISGQGVPVEQYF. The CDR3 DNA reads TGTGCCATCAGTGGACAGGGGGTCCCCGTCGAGCAGTACTTC.

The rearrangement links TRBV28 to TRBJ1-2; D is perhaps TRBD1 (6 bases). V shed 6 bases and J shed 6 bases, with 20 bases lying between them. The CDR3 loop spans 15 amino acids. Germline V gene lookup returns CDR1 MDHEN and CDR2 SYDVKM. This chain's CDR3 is CASSLWDIGGHGYTF. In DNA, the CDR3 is TGTGCCAGCAGCCTATGGGACATCGGCGGACATGGCTACACCTTC.

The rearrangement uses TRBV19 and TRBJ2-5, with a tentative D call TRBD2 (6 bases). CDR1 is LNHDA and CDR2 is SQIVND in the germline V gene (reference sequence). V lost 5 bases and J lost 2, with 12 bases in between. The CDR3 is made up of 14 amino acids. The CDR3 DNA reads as TGTGCCAGTAGTTCCGGGACTTCACAAGAGACCCAGTACTTC. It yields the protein CASSSGTSQETQYF.

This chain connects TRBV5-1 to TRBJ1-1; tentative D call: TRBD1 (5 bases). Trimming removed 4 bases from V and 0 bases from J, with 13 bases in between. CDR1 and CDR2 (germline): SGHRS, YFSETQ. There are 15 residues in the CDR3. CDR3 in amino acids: CASSTRGGLNTEAFF. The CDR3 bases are TGCGCCAGCAGCACCCGGGGGGGTTTGAACACTGAAGCTTTCTTT.

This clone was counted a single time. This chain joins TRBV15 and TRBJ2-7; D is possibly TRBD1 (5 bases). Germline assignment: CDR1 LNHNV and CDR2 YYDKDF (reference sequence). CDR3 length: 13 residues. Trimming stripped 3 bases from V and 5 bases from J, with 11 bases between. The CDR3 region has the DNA TGTGCCACCAGCAGTAGGGGCGAGGACGAGCAGTACTTC. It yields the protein CATSSRGEDEQYF.

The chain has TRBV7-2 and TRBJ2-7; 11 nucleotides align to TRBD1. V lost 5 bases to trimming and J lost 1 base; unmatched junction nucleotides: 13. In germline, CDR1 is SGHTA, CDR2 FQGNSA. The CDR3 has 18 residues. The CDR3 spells CASSPAGTGGRGSYEQYF. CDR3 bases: TGTGCCAGCAGCCCCGCCGGGACAGGGGGTAGAGGTTCCTACGAGCAGTACTTC.